This TCR beta chain emerged from a study of blood T cell repertoires in COVID-19. Background on the study: T cells, B-cell-depleted T cells, or PBMCs supplied cDNA or gDNA.

In the authors' methods: Reference gene primer amplification in the assay estimated nucleated cell counts. The assay was immunoSEQ multiplex PCR, and TCRdb's table has in-frame clones only and misses some. V, J and clone size are taken as reported in that table, and D and trimming were inferred from the DNA itself. This table has some 190,000 clones, about four fifths appearing once. Germline CDR1 reads KGHDR; CDR2 reads SFDVKD. The CDR3 is 15 amino acids. The V end was cut by 3 bases, the J end by 5 bases, with 13 bases between. The clonotype originates from a man in his 60s with acute or convalescent COVID-19. This chain connects TRBV24-1 to TRBJ2-1; a weak D match, TRBD2 (6 bases). The sample was peripheral blood. CDR3 residues: CATSDNGGNNNEQFF. CDR3 DNA sequence: TGTGCCACCAGTGATAATGGAGGGAACAACAATGAGCAGTTCTTC.